Shown below are 27 T cell receptor beta chains from a single sample sequenced in a study of shared clonotypes between healthy human individuals. The method was immunoSEQ multiplex PCR; TCRdb's version includes in-frame clones alone and lacks a portion of them. The table has approximately 470,000 clones, roughly 80% seen once. Sample: PBMCs. These TCRs come from a woman aged 35 to 49 in good health. Some clones in this sample may be carry-over from other donors' samples.

This clone was observed a single time. The chain carries TRBV7-9 and TRBJ1-2; TRBD1 matches 7 bases. CDR3 length: 14 residues. Germline CDR1 SEHNR, CDR2 FQNEAQ (reference sequence). With V trimmed by 0 bases and J by 8 bases, 6 bases remained unmatched. In DNA, the CDR3 is TGTGCCAGCAGCTTAGCAGGGGGCGCGGAGGGCTACACCTTC. Translated: CASSLAGGAEGYTF.

As regards this clone: It is likely a read error: a sequence one base away is far more abundant. CDR3 nucleotide sequence: TGTGCCTGGAGTGCGGACAGACGTTCTGGAAACACCATATATTTT. Its protein is CAWSADRRSGNTIYF. This rearrangement joins TRBV30 to TRBJ1-3, with a tentative D call TRBD1 (6 bases). This CDR3 has 15 residues. V lost 1 base to trimming and J lost 1 base, with 11 bases between them. The germline CDR1 and CDR2 sequences are GTSNPN and SVGIG (reference sequence).

The chain is built from TRBV4-2 and TRBJ1-4; D is unresolved. Trimming removed 2 bases from V and 5 bases from J, with 6 bases in between. From germline, CDR1 is LGHNA and CDR2 YNFKEQ. The CDR3 runs to 13 residues. CDR3 DNA sequence: TGTGCCAGCAGCCAACCCAAGAATGAAAAACTGTTTTTT. Its translation: CASSQPKNEKLFF.

A note on this clone: This likely came from a read error, as a far larger clone is one base away. The chain carries TRBV7-7 and TRBJ2-7; D is possibly TRBD1 or TRBD2 (5 bases each). Germline CDR1 SSHAT, CDR2 FNYEAQ (reference sequence). CDR3 length: 13 residues. CDR3 loop: CASAAWSGSEQYF. DNA of the CDR3: TGTGCTAGCGCAGCTTGGTCAGGGAGTGAGCAGTACTTC.

Worth noting for this clone: A far larger clone is just one base off, so this is likely a read error. At the DNA level, this CDR3 is encoded by other sequences in the same sample as well. The chain combines TRBV7-3 with TRBJ1-1; D unresolved. This CDR3 spans 13 amino acids. Germline CDR1 reads SGHTA; CDR2 reads FQGTGA. CDR3 coding DNA: TGTGCTAGCAGCTCACTAATGAACACTGAAGCTTTCTTT. Amino acid sequence: CASSSLMNTEAFF. The full variable domain, rest sourced from reference TRBV7-3 and TRBJ1-1, is GAGVSQTPSNKVTEKGKYVELRCDPISGHTALYWYRQSLGQGPEFLIYFQGTGAADDSGLPNDRFFAVRPEGSVSTLKIQRTERGDSAVYLCASSSLMNTEAFFGQGTRLTVV.

The rearrangement links TRBV7-8 to TRBJ2-7; the D is unclear. Trimming pared 4 bases from V and 6 bases from J, leaving 13 bases between. The CDR3 sequence is 13 residues long. Germline CDR1 SGHVS, CDR2 FQNEAQ. The CDR3 DNA is TGTGCCAGCAGCTGGTTTTCAGGAAGCGAGCAGTACTTC. This translates into CASSWFSGSEQYF.

The chain couples TRBV10-3 to TRBJ1-2; D gene ambiguous. Trimming left V 0 bases short and J 1 base short, with 3 bases between. Germline loops: CDR1 ENHRY, CDR2 SYGVKD. The CDR3 sequence is 13 residues long. The chain's CDR3 is CAISESVNYGYTF. In DNA, the CDR3 is TGTGCCATCAGTGAGTCGGTTAACTATGGCTACACCTTC.

The gene calls are TRBV2 and TRBJ2-7, with 10 positions matching TRBD1. The CDR3 contains 14 residues. Trimming removed 7 bases from V and 3 bases from J; junction bases left unmatched: 6. Germline CDR1 is SNHLY and CDR2 is FYNNEI. In DNA form, the CDR3 reads TGTGCCAGCAAACCGGGACAGGGGATCTACGAGCAGTACTTC. This sequence encodes CASKPGQGIYEQYF.

The CDR3, as DNA: TGCAGCGTTGTAAGAAACCAAGAGACCCAGTACTTC. It codes for CSVVRNQETQYF. The chain combines TRBV29-1 with TRBJ2-5, with D unclear. CDR3 length equals 12 residues. Germline V gene sequence: CDR1 SQVTM, CDR2 ANQGSEA. The germline V and J ends were trimmed by 4 bases and 0 bases, with 6 bases remaining between them.

The CDR3 loop reads CASSESGEYEQYF. CDR3 coding DNA: TGCGCCAGCAGTGAGTCCGGGGAGTACGAGCAGTACTTC. The V and J genes are TRBV10-1 and TRBJ2-7; tentatively, D is TRBD2 (5 bases). Deletions cut 0 bases from V and 4 bases from J, with 7 bases between. CDR3 size: 13 residues. From germline, CDR1 is WNHNN and CDR2 SYGVQD (reference sequence).

The chain uses TRBV6-1 and TRBJ2-3; either TRBD1 or TRBD2 may fit D (6 bases each). The length of the CDR3 is 15 residues. V was trimmed by 5 bases and J by 1 base, leaving 13 bases between them. Germline-derived CDR1 and CDR2 are MNHNS and SASEGT. Written as DNA, the CDR3 is TGTGCCAGCAGTTCCCTAGGGGGGCGCACAGATACGCAGTATTTT. Encoded protein: CASSSLGGRTDTQYF.

This clone was seen only once. V is TRBV6-6 and J is TRBJ1-1, with 9 bases identical to TRBD1. The V gene end was trimmed by 2 bases and the J gene end by 5 bases; junction bases not matched to a gene: 9. This CDR3 region has 16 residues. The V gene's germline CDR1 is MNHNY and CDR2 SVGAGI (reference sequence). DNA for the CDR3: TGTGCCAGCAGTTACCCTCCGGGACAGGGTGTTACTGAAGCTTTCTTT. It translates to CASSYPPGQGVTEAFF.

This chain joins TRBV28 and TRBJ2-3; perhaps TRBD1 as D (6 bases). The V end was cut by 5 bases, the J end by 7 bases, with 16 bases between. The CDR3 is made up of 14 amino acids. Germline V gene lookup returns CDR1 MDHEN and CDR2 SYDVKM. This CDR3 is CASSPALQGHTQYF. The CDR3 nucleotides read TGTGCCAGCAGTCCAGCCCTACAGGGCCATACGCAGTATTTT.

The chain has TRBV19 and TRBJ2-7, with 8 nucleotides matching TRBD1. In germline, CDR1 is LNHDA, CDR2 SQIVND (reference sequence). The CDR3 runs to 13 residues. The ends lost 3 bases at V and 4 bases at J; junction bases unmatched: 2. The CDR3 protein is CASSMQGAYEQYF. CDR3 in DNA: TGTGCCAGTAGTATGCAGGGGGCGTACGAGCAGTACTTC. Using reference TRBV19 and TRBJ2-7 for the parts outside the CDR3, the full variable domain is DGGITQSPKYLFRKEGQNVTLSCEQNLNHDAMYWYRQDPGQGLRLIYYSQIVNDFQKGDIAEGYSVSREKKESFPLTVTSAQKNPTAFYLCASSMQGAYEQYFGPGTRLTVT.

This chain connects TRBV5-6 to TRBJ2-7, with a weak D call TRBD1 (6 bases). This CDR3 comprises 13 residues. CDR1 is SGHDT, CDR2 YYEEEE, per germline. With 1 base removed from V and 5 bases from J, the gap between germline ends came to 10 bases. The CDR3, as DNA: TGTGCCAGCAGCTTGACAGGGAGCCACGAGCAGTACTTC. The encoded protein is CASSLTGSHEQYF.

The chain carries TRBV28 and TRBJ2-6, with 8 positions matching TRBD1. The CDR3 is 18 residues long. With V trimmed by 6 bases and J by 0 bases, 10 bases remained unmatched. Germline lookup yields CDR1 MDHEN and CDR2 SYDVKM. The CDR3 region is CASSPGQGAFSGANVLTF. CDR3 DNA sequence: TGTGCCAGCAGCCCCGGGCAGGGGGCGTTCTCTGGGGCCAACGTCCTGACTTTC.

The V call is TRBV9, the J call TRBJ1-2; TRBD1 is a possible D gene (5 bases). Germline CDR1 is SGDLS and CDR2 is YYNGEE. This CDR3 comprises 15 residues. V lost 0 bases to trimming and J lost 2 bases, with 11 bases between them. As DNA, the CDR3 is TGTGCCAGCAGCGTAGGGAAGGGGATGAACTATGGCTACACCTTC. It codes for CASSVGKGMNYGYTF.

The chain uses TRBV7-8 and TRBJ1-3, with D possibly matching TRBD1 (6 bases). The CDR3 runs 18 residues. Germline CDR1 is SGHVS and CDR2 is FQNEAQ. V dropped 4 bases and J dropped 3 bases, with 22 bases sitting between them. In DNA form, the CDR3 reads TGTGCCAGCAGCTCCATATTGGGAGGGGGGGCTTTTGGAAACACCATATATTTT. This translates into CASSSILGGGAFGNTIYF.

The chain recombines TRBV7-2 with TRBJ1-5; no firm D call. CDR1 is SGHTA and CDR2 is FQGNSA in the germline V gene. The CDR3 contains 13 residues. The germline V and J ends were trimmed by 2 bases and 9 bases, with 11 bases remaining between them. DNA for the CDR3: TGTGCCAGCAGCTTACCGGGCGCTTGGCCCCAGCATTTT. It codes for CASSLPGAWPQHF.

CDR3 DNA: TGTGCCAGCAGCTCACGTAGATCCAGGGACTATGGCTACACCTTC. Its protein is CASSSRRSRDYGYTF. The V gene is TRBV9, the J gene TRBJ1-2; a weak D match, TRBD1 (5 bases). V was trimmed by 4 bases and J by 3 bases, leaving 16 bases between them. CDR3 size: 15 residues. The germline V gene encodes CDR1 SGDLS and CDR2 YYNGEE. The full variable domain, rest sourced from reference TRBV9 and TRBJ1-2, is DSGVTQTPKHLITATGQRVTLRCSPRSGDLSVYWYQQSLDQGLQFLIQYYNGEERAKGNILERFSAQQFPDLHSELNLSSLELGDSALYFCASSSRRSRDYGYTFGSGTRLTVV.

The J gene is TRBJ2-1, the V gene TRBV28; D perhaps matches TRBD2 (6 bases). The ends were cut back, 5 bases at V and 15 bases at J, with 17 bases in the middle. This CDR3 is built from 12 residues. CDR1 MDHEN and CDR2 SYDVKM come from the germline V gene. The CDR3 protein is CASSPPRGRGFF. The CDR3 bases are TGTGCCAGCAGTCCCCCCCGGGGGAGAGGGTTCTTC.

J is TRBJ2-7 and V is TRBV11-2, with 10 bases fitting TRBD2. This CDR3 has 16 amino acids. Germline-derived CDR1 and CDR2 are SGHAT and FQNNGV. V shed 0 bases and J 5 bases; nucleotides not matched to a gene: 7. Here the CDR3 DNA reads TGTGCCAGCAGCTTAGATAGAGGGCTAGCGGGAGACGAGCAGTACTTC. Its translation: CASSLDRGLAGDEQYF.

CDR3 region: CASSLLGRVNYGYTF. CDR3 nucleotide sequence: TGTGCCAGCAGTTTACTGGGCAGGGTTAACTATGGCTACACCTTC. The rearrangement links TRBV28 to TRBJ1-2; D perhaps matches TRBD1 (5 bases). V gave up 2 bases and J gave up 1 base, with 11 bases separating them. There are 15 residues in the CDR3. Per germline, CDR1 MDHEN and CDR2 SYDVKM.

A remark on this clone: The likely explanation is a read error, given a far larger clone one base away. The chain has TRBV2 and TRBJ2-1, with 12 bases aligning to TRBD2. Germline V CDR1 and CDR2: SNHLY, FYNNEI. Germline trimming cut 8 bases from V and 13 bases from J; bases unmatched to any gene: 12. This CDR3 spans 14 amino acids. CDR3: CASGDSSSGREQFF. DNA of the CDR3: TGTGCCAGCGGGGACTCCTCTAGCGGGAGGGAACAGTTCTTC.

The V gene is TRBV29-1, the J gene TRBJ1-2, with 8 bases identical to TRBD1. Germline lookup yields CDR1 SQVTM and CDR2 ANQGSEA. V lost 7 bases, J lost 0 bases, and 4 bases stayed unmatched. The CDR3 runs 13 residues. DNA of the CDR3: TGCAGCGCCGGGACAGGTCCTAACTATGGCTACACCTTC. Its translation: CSAGTGPNYGYTF.

This clone was counted a few times. In DNA form, the CDR3 reads TGTGCCAGCAGTTTATTGGCAGGGGGCCTGAACACTGAAGCTTTCTTT. Translation gives CASSLLAGGLNTEAFF. The chain combines TRBV27 with TRBJ1-1, with 8 bases identical to TRBD1. With V trimmed by 1 base and J by 0 bases, 4 bases remained unmatched. The germline V gene encodes CDR1 MNHEY and CDR2 SMNVEV (reference sequence). The CDR3 contains 16 residues.

The chain combines TRBV19 with TRBJ1-5; perhaps TRBD1 as D (6 bases). V was cut by 3 bases and J by 4 bases, with 13 bases left in between. CDR1 and CDR2 (germline): LNHDA, SQIVND (reference sequence). The CDR3 sequence is 15 residues long. This CDR3 reads CASSIHSQGNQPQHF. For the CDR3, the DNA is TGTGCCAGTAGTATTCATTCACAGGGAAATCAGCCCCAGCATTTT.